This T cell receptor beta chain appears in the sequencing data of a study of beta chain features in type 1 diabetes. Study-wide findings and caveats: For type 1 diabetes patients, VDJ junctions showed fewer insertions and more deletions. A greater similarity of naive, central memory and Treg TCRB repertoires was seen among patients than among healthy donors.

Every isolated RNA sample was fully reverse transcribed, so sequencing captured expressed TCRB transcripts. The method was immunoSEQ multiplex PCR; TCRdb's version includes in-frame clones alone and lacks a portion of them. The repertoire holds roughly 310,000 clones, with approximately 10% as singletons. Cell sorting via CD45RO/CCR7/CD25/CD127/CD95/CD27 was performed to obtain CD4+ naive, central memory, regulatory and stem cell-like memory cells. Concerning this clone: Its antigen is currently unknown.

Germline-derived CDR1 and CDR2 are SGHRS and YFSETQ. With V trimmed by 3 bases and J by 2 bases, 6 bases remained unmatched. The CDR3 has 15 residues. Sequencing used naive CD4+ T cells from blood. This chain joins TRBV5-1 and TRBJ2-3; 7 positions agree with TRBD1. The clonotype originates from a woman aged 25 to 39 in good health. Here the CDR3 DNA reads TGCGCCAGCAGCTACCGGGACAGAGACACAGATACGCAGTATTTT. It codes for CASSYRDRDTDTQYF.